Listed below are T cell receptor beta chains from one sample, sequenced in a study of CD8 T cells in ankylosing spondylitis. TCRdb re-analysed the 5' RACE reads in MiXCR, keeping a single row per CDR3 protein. This sample has a few hundred thousand distinct CDR3 sequences; approximately 20% occur once, and the top ten carry roughly 43%. Input material: blood, either unsorted or a sorted T cell fraction (not recorded which). Source of these receptors: a male donor with ankylosing spondylitis. Each CDR3 is given with its conserved first and last residue. Fields, in order: J gene, V gene, CDR3 protein.

TRBJ1-3,TRBV29-1,CSVVLGDTIYF
TRBJ1-2,TRBV4-3,CASSQEKGPPSYYGYTF
TRBJ2-3,TRBV6-1,CASKGIAGEADTQYF
TRBJ1-1,TRBV5-5,CASTFGGTEAFF
TRBJ2-1,TRBV29-1,CSAWRVTSNNEQFF
TRBJ1-6,TRBV6-1,CASSPIQGINSPLHF
TRBJ2-7,TRBV5-1,CASSLESWGYEQYF
TRBJ2-1,TRBV7-2,CASSFASSYNEQFF
TRBJ2-5,TRBV4-3,CASSQVRDRGPSETQYF
TRBJ2-7,TRBV4-1,CASSLSRRGSGAHNEQYF
TRBJ2-5,TRBV7-9,CASSSIVGGVLETQYF
TRBJ2-3,TRBV24-1,CATTGDRDTDTQYF
TRBJ2-5,TRBV7-8,CASSLEGWETQYF
TRBJ2-1,TRBV5-1,CASSAQLAGGSSSYNEQFF
TRBJ2-1,TRBV12-3/TRBV12-4,CASSYLGLAGGPPYNEQFF
TRBJ2-7,TRBV12-3/TRBV12-4,CASSATGGPYEQYF
TRBJ2-3,TRBV15,CATSSPGVIGVDTQYF
TRBJ1-2,TRBV7-8,CASSLDPAANYGYTF
TRBJ2-7,TRBV7-2,CASSNNRDAAYEQYF
TRBJ2-1,TRBV20-1,CSARSRGRAYNEQFF
TRBJ2-3,TRBV29-1,CSVVLDTQYF
TRBJ2-1,TRBV12-3/TRBV12-4,CASSVPGLAGLNEQFF
TRBJ2-7,TRBV29-1,CSVYRSGSPYEQYF
TRBJ2-2,TRBV28,CASTTVRGGRNTGELFF
TRBJ2-5,TRBV6-2/TRBV6-3,CASSPVAVQETQYF
TRBJ1-2,TRBV7-9,CASSPIEAGWDGYTF
TRBJ2-1,TRBV20-1,CSARWTSPLDEQFF
TRBJ1-1,TRBV6-2/TRBV6-3,CASSYPGWNTEAFF
TRBJ2-1,TRBV9,CASSGALGLAENNEQFF
TRBJ2-2,TRBV27,CASSGLAGYTGELFF
TRBJ1-1,TRBV27,CASSLSHGAPGTEAFF
TRBJ1-5,TRBV4-1,CASSQGIGQGMGPQHF
TRBJ2-1,TRBV7-9,CASMSQYSYNEQFF
TRBJ1-6,TRBV12-3/TRBV12-4,CASSTTGGNSPLHF
TRBJ1-6,TRBV27,CASSLQGTNSPLHF
TRBJ2-7,TRBV20-1,CSAREETYYEQYF
TRBJ2-7,TRBV29-1,CSVELGVAYEQYF
TRBJ2-7,TRBV5-1,CASSLEDPNYEQYF
TRBJ1-2,TRBV27,CASSSYRGPGIYYGYTF
TRBJ2-1,TRBV28,CATQSPGAYNEQFF
TRBJ1-1,TRBV12-3/TRBV12-4,CASSLNPHTEAFF
TRBJ2-1,TRBV5-5,CASSLWVGREQFF
TRBJ2-1,TRBV5-1,CASSYQDNEQFF
TRBJ1-5,TRBV7-8,CASSLVTVEPNQPQHF
TRBJ2-1,TRBV9,CASSVRDYPSSYNEQFF
TRBJ1-1,TRBV10-3,CAISTPTGLDTEAFF
TRBJ2-7,TRBV12-3/TRBV12-4,CASSQGLAGDVVWNEQYF
TRBJ1-5,TRBV6-1,CASLDRLYSNQPQHF